This T cell receptor beta chain was captured by sequencing in a study of post-analysis software for immune sequencing data. On the study more broadly: Relapsing-remitting, secondary progressive and progressive-relapsing forms of multiple sclerosis all featured among disease courses.

Germline V gene data show CDR1 as LNHNV and CDR2 as YYDKDF (reference sequence). Trimming took off 1 base at V and 1 base at J, with 5 bases between the two ends. The CDR3 sequence is 14 residues long. Every TCR beta cDNA library bore unique molecular identifiers. TCRdb re-derived calls from the PCR reads in MiXCR, one entry per CDR3 protein. There are about 430,000 distinct CDR3 sequences in the sample; approximately 37% occur only once, and approximately 7.1% lies in the top ten. Comment on this clonotype: Antigen unknown.

Overall study results and limits: In patients, TRBV5-6, TRBV5-1 and TRBV20-1 belonged to five or six TRBV segments found more frequently than in controls. Versus controls, multiple sclerosis patients showed significantly lower diversity (normalized Chao1).

What was sequenced was blood. The TCR sequence derives from a girl aged 2 to 9 with multiple sclerosis. The chain employs TRBV15 and TRBJ1-5, with no clear D. CDR3 amino acids: CATSRVSSNQPQHF. For the CDR3, the DNA is TGTGCCACCAGCAGAGTGTCAAGCAATCAGCCCCAGCATTTT. The variable domain in full, completed from reference TRBV15 and TRBJ1-5, reads DAMVIQNPRYQVTQFGKPVTLSCSQTLNHNVMYWYQQKSSQAPKLLFHYYDKDFNNEADTPDNFQSRRPNTSFCFLDIRSPGLGDTAMYLCATSRVSSNQPQHFGDGTRLSIL.